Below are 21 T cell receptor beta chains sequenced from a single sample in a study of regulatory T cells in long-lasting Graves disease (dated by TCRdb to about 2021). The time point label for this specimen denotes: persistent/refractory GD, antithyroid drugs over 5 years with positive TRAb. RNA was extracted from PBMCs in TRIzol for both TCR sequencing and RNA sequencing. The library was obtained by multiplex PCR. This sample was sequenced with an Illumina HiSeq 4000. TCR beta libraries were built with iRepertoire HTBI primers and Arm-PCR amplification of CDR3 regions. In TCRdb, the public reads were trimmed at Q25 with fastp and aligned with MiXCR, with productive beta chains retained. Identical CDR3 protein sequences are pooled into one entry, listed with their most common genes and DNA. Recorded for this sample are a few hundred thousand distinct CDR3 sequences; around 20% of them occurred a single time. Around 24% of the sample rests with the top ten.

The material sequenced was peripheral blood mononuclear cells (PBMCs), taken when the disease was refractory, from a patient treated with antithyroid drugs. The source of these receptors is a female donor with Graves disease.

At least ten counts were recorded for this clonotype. The CDR3 region has the DNA TGTGCCACCAGTGATGCCCCGTTTGGGGGGCGCGACGAAAAACTGTTTTTT. Protein: CATSDAPFGGRDEKLFF. This chain links TRBV24-1 with TRBJ1-4; perhaps TRBD1 as D (6 bases). The CDR3 totals 17 residues. CDR1 KGHDR and CDR2 SFDVKD come from the germline V gene. With 3 bases removed from V and 8 bases from J, the gap between germline ends came to 21 bases.

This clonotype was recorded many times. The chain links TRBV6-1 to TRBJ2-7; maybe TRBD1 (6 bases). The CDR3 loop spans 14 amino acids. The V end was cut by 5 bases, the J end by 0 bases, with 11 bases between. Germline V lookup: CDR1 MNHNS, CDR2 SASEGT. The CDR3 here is CASSPLTGSYEQYF. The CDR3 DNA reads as TGTGCCAGCAGTCCGCTGACAGGCTCCTACGAGCAGTACTTC.

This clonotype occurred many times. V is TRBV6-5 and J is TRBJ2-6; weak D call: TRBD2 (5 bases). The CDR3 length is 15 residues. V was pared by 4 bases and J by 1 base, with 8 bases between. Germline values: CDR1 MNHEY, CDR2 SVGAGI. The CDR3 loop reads CASSWRGSGANVLTF. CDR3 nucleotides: TGTGCCAGCAGTTGGAGAGGGTCTGGGGCCAACGTCCTGACTTTC.

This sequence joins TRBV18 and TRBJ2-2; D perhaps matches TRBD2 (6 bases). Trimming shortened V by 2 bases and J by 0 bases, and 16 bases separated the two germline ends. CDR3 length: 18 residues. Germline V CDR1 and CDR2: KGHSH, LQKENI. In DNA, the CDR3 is TGTGCCAGCTCACCATGGGACTCCATGGGCTCGAACACCGGGGAGCTGTTTTTT. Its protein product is CASSPWDSMGSNTGELFF.

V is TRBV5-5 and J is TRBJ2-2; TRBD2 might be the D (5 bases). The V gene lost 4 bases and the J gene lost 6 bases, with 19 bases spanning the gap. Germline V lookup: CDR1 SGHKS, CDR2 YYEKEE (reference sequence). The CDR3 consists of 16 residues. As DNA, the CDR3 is TGTGCCAGCAGCGACGAGGGTTTTTCGCTACCCGGGGAGCTGTTTTTT. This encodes CASSDEGFSLPGELFF.

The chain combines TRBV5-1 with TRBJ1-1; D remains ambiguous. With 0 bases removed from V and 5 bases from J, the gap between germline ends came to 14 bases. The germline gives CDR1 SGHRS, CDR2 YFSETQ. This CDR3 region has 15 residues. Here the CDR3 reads CASSLAPQKLTEAFF. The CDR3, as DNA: TGCGCCAGCAGCTTGGCACCGCAAAAACTGACTGAAGCTTTCTTT.

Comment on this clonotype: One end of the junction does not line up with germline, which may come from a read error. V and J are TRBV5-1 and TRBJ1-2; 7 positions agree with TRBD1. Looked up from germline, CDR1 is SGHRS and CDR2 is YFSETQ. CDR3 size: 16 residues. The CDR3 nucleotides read TGCGCCAGCAGTTTGGGACAGCCCCTCCGGGGCTATGGCTACACCTTC. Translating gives CASSLGQPLRGYGYTF.

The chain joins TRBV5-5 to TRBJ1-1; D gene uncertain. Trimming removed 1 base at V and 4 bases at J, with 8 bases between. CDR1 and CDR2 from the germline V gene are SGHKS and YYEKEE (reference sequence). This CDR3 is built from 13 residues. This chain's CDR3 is CASSLMLLTEAFF. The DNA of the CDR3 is TGTGCCAGCAGCTTGATGCTTCTCACTGAAGCTTTCTTT.

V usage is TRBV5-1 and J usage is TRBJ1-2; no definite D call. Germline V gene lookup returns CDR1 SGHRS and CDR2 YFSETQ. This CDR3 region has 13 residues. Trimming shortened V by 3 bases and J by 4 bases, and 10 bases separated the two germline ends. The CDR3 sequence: CASSSGISYGYTF. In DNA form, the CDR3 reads TGCGCCAGCAGCTCGGGGATTTCCTATGGCTACACCTTC. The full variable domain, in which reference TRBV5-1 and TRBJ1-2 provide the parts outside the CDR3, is KAGVTQTPRYLIKTRGQQVTLSCSPISGHRSVSWYQQTPGQGLQFLFEYFSETQRNKGNFPGRFSGRQFSNSRSEMNVSTLELGDSALYLCASSSGISYGYTFGSGTRLTVV.

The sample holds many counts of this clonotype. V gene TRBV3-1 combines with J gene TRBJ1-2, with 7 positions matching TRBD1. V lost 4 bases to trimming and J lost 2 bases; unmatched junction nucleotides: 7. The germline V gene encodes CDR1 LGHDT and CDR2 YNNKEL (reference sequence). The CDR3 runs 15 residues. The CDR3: CASSPGGQLNYGYTF. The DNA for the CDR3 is TGTGCCAGCAGCCCGGGGGGACAGCTCAACTATGGCTACACCTTC.

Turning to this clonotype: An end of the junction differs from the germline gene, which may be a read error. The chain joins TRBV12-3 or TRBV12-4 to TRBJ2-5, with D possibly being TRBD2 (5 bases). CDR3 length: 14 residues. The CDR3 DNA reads TGTGCCAGCAGTCTAGCCAGAAGACAAGAGACCCAGTACTTC. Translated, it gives CASSLARRQETQYF.

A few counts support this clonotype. For the CDR3, the DNA is TGTGCCAGCAGCGTAGACGACAGGGGAAGAAATCAGCCCCAGCATTTT. It translates to CASSVDDRGRNQPQHF. The chain joins TRBV9 to TRBJ1-5, with 8 bases matching TRBD1. Looked up from germline, CDR1 is SGDLS and CDR2 is YYNGEE. V shed 0 bases and J 4 bases; nucleotides not matched to a gene: 6. The CDR3 has 16 amino acids.

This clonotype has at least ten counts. CDR3 in amino acids: CASSSTGVYEQYF. The CDR3 DNA is TGTGCCAGCAGCTCGACAGGGGTCTACGAGCAGTACTTC. This chain connects TRBV5-5 to TRBJ2-7, with TRBD1 matching 8 bases. Germline CDR1 and CDR2: SGHKS and YYEKEE (reference sequence). Trimming at V came to 3 bases and at J to 3 bases, leaving 2 bases not matched to a gene. There are 13 residues in the CDR3.

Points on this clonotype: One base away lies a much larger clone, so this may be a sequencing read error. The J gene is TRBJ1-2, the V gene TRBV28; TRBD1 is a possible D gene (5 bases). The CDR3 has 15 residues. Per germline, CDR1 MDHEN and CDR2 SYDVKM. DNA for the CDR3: TGTGCCAGCAGTTTATTGCAGGGCTTTAACTTTGGCTACACCTTC. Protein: CASSLLQGFNFGYTF.

This CDR3 is CASKEREVGETQYF. CDR3 DNA sequence: TGTGCCAGCAAAGAGCGGGAAGTAGGGGAGACCCAGTACTTC. This chain links TRBV2 with TRBJ2-5; 7 nucleotides match TRBD2. Germline V CDR1 and CDR2: SNHLY, FYNNEI. V lost 7 bases, J lost 5 bases, and 10 bases stayed unmatched. This CDR3 spans 14 amino acids.

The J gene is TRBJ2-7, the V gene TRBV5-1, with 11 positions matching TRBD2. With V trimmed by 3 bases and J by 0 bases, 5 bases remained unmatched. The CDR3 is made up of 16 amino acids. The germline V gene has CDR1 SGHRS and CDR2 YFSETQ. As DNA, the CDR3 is TGCGCCAGCAGCTGGACTAGCGGGTCGAGCTCCTACGAGCAGTACTTC. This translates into CASSWTSGSSSYEQYF.

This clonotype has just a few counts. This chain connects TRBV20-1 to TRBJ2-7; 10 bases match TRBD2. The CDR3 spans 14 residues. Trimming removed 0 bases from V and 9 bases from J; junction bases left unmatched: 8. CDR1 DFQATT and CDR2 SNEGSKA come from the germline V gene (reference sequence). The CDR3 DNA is TGCAGTGCTAGAGATCCCGCGAGCGGGAGGGTGCAGTACTTC. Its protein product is CSARDPASGRVQYF.

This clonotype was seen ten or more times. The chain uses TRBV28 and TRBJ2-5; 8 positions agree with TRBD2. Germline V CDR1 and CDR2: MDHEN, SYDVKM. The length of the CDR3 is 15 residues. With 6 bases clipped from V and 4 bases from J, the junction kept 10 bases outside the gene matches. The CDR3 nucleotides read TGTGCCAGCAGGCAACACGAAGCGGGAGTAGAGACCCAGTACTTC. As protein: CASRQHEAGVETQYF.

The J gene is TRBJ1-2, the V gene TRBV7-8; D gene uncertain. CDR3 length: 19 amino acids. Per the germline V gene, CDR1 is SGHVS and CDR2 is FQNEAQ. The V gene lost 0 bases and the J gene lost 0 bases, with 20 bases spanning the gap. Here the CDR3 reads CASSLARAGSQISNYGYTF. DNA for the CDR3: TGTGCCAGCAGCTTAGCACGGGCGGGCTCCCAGATCTCTAACTATGGCTACACCTTC.

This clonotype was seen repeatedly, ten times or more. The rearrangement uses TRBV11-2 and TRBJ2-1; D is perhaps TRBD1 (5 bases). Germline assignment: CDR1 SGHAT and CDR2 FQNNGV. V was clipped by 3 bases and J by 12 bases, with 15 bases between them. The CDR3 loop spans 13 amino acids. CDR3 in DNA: TGTGCCAGCAGCTTGGGTCAGGGCACCCCGCAGTTCTTC. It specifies CASSLGQGTPQFF.

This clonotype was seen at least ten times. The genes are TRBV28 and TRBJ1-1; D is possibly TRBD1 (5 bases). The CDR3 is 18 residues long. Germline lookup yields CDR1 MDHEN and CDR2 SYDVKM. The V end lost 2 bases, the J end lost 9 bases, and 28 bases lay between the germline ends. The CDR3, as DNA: TGTGCCAGCAGTTTAATGGTCAGGGCTGCTCAGGCCCGGTCAAAAGCTTTCTTT. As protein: CASSLMVRAAQARSKAFF.